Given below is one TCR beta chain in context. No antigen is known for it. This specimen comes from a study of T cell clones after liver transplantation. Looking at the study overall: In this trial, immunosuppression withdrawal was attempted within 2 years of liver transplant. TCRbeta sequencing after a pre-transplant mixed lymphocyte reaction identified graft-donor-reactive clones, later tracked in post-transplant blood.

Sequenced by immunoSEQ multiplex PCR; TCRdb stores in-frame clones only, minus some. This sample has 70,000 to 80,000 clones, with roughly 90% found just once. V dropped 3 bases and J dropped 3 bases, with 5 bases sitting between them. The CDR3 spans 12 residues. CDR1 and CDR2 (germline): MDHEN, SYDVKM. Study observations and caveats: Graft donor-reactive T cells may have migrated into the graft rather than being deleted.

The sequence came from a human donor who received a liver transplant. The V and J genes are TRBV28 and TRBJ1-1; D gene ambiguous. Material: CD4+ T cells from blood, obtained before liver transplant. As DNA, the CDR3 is TGTGCCAGCAGTTTTGTTTACACTGAAGCTTTCTTT. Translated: CASSFVYTEAFF. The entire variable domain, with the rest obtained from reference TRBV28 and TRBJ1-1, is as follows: DVKVTQSSRYLVKRTGEKVFLECVQDMDHENMFWYRQDPGLGLRLIYFSYDVKMKEKGDIPEGYSVSREKKERFSLILESASTNQTSMYLCASSFVYTEAFFGQGTRLTVV.